This T cell receptor beta chain derives from a study of blood T cell repertoires in COVID-19 (dated by TCRdb to 2018 to 2021). Context from the whole study: Samples covering the acute and convalescent phases of COVID-19 were provided by collaborators in the United States, Italy and Spain. The prospective study material was composed of cDNA or gDNA derived from T cells, B-cell-depleted T cells, or PBMCs. Deeply sampled blood TCRbeta repertoires from subjects exposed to, actively infected with, or recovered from COVID-19 were included in the dataset. A freely available public database, intended as a resource for researchers studying the immune response to SARS-CoV-2, is where the repertoires were released. The samples were drawn from the first 160 participants of the ongoing ImmuneRACE study and from 1,254 subjects provided by 6 global collaborators. Nearly every sample came with metadata listing a de-identified subject ID, COVID-19 status, age in years and sex. Where available, HLA class I and class II types were taken from metadata supplied by the sample provider and were not determined by assay-based typing. Overall results and qualifications from the work: Clinical and demographic metadata were provided uncurated, with the amount varying by source and participant.

TCRbeta CDR3 regions were amplified from genomic DNA using the immunoSEQ Assay, a bias-controlled multiplex PCR. In the source study's methods: The number of nucleated cells in each sample was estimated from the amplification of reference gene primers within the assay. Sequence reads were collapsed and filtered to measure the absolute abundance of every unique TCRbeta CDR3 rearrangement. Productive Simpson clonality was computed per sample as the square root of Simpson's diversity index over productive rearrangements. TCRdb re-hosts the immuneACCESS table, in-frame sequences only. Its copies lack some clones; in the studies checked, an unresolved V gene accounts for under half of them, and the cause for the rest is not known. D and trimming were read from the DNA, whereas the V and J calls and clone size are those reported in that table. Within this sample are about 210,000 clones, with around 80% of them counted one time only. Together, the top ten hold 2% to 2.5% of the sample.

The CDR3 runs 17 residues from the cysteine to the phenylalanine. The DNA shown is the 51-base CDR3, in frame from base 1. Via the germline V gene (reference sequence), CDR1 is MNHNY and CDR2 SVGAGI. V and J lose 5 bases and 0 bases, and a span of 19 bases separates them. On this clone itself: The antigen this receptor binds is unknown. Per-nucleotide qualities are absent, and no much larger clonotype sits a single base away.

A second Seattle source provided samples from volunteer blood donors who had recovered from COVID-19. The collaborating institutions used their own protocols to collect whole blood in K2EDTA tubes. For TCRbeta analysis, collaborators shipped samples as frozen whole blood, isolated PBMCs, or DNA extracted from either of those sample types. Sample: peripheral blood. The V and J segments used are TRBV6-6 and TRBJ1-1, with the D gene uncertain. The clonotype originates from a man aged 40-49 years who had recovered from COVID-19. The CDR3 reads CASSRKSPTSMNTEAFF. DNA sequence: TGTGCCAGCAGTCGAAAGTCCCCCACATCCATGAACACTGAAGCTTTCTTT.